This TCR beta chain was captured by sequencing in a study of cytomegalovirus exposure and HLA in healthy donors. For the study at large: Some 80 million unique TCRs from HLA-typed donors were held in an early data release. Study-wide results and caveats: Through in vitro validation, three CMV-associated chains were shown to be specific for CMV antigens.

Per germline, CDR1 SQVTM and CDR2 ANQGSEA. Trimming removed 4 bases at V and 1 base at J, with 11 bases between. The length of the CDR3 is 14 residues. Primers: 60 Vbeta forward and 13 Jbeta reverse. Produced via immunoSEQ multiplex PCR; TCRdb's table is partial and in-frame only. The sample has about 170,000 clones, 80% to 90% seen once; the top ten hold approximately 2.2%. Remarks on this clone: Its antigen is still unknown.

The material sequenced was PBMCs. This rearrangement joins TRBV29-1 to TRBJ2-1; D gene uncertain. This TCR derives from a male donor in good health and CMV-seronegative. CDR3 protein: CSVGLLGSYNEQFF. As DNA, the CDR3 is TGCAGCGTTGGCTTGCTAGGATCCTACAATGAGCAGTTCTTC.